A selection of T cell receptor beta chains follows, all from one sample in a study of cytomegalovirus exposure and HLA in healthy donors. Some clones are missing from TCRdb's copy, which holds only in-frame ones; the method was immunoSEQ multiplex PCR. The data include around 97,000 clones; the top ten clones carry 3% to 3.5%. The sequenced material came from PBMCs. These receptor sequences come from a man aged 35 to 55 in good health and CMV-seronegative. Both conserved end residues are part of each CDR3. A D gene is named only where the DNA matches it firmly.

D	V	J	CDR3	DNA
TRBD1	TRBV5-5	TRBJ1-4	CASRYSPGTANEKLFF	TGTGCCAGCAGATACTCCCCCGGGACAGCGAATGAAAAACTGTTTTTT
TRBD1	TRBV5-6	TRBJ1-2	CASSFKTGTDYGYTF	TGTGCCAGCAGCTTCAAGACCGGGACAGACTATGGCTACACCTTC
.	TRBV11-3	TRBJ2-7	CASSLGANSYEQYF	TGTGCCAGCAGCTTAGGGGCGAACTCCTACGAGCAGTACTTC
TRBD2	TRBV9	TRBJ2-7	CASSVATSGEYEQYF	TGTGCCAGCAGCGTAGCGACTAGCGGGGAGTACGAGCAGTACTTC
.	TRBV6-5	TRBJ1-5	CASSPQGQRNQPQHF	TGTGCCAGCAGTCCCCAGGGCCAAAGGAATCAGCCCCAGCATTTT
TRBD1	TRBV5-4	TRBJ2-4	CASSPSGQGVKNIQYF	TGTGCCAGCAGCCCGTCGGGACAGGGCGTCAAAAACATTCAGTACTTC
TRBD1	TRBV14	TRBJ2-7	CASSHRGTGISTRQYF	TGTGCCAGCAGCCACAGAGGGACAGGGATATCTACGAGGCAGTACTTC
.	TRBV7-2	TRBJ1-3	CASSLGPGGGNTIYF	TGTGCCAGCAGCTTGGGACCGGGGGGTGGAAACACCATATATTTT
.	TRBV18	TRBJ1-2	CASSRDGRGYTF	TGTGCCAGCTCCCGTGATGGCAGAGGCTACACCTTC
.	TRBV10-3	TRBJ2-3	CAISELEVQTDTQYF	TGTGCCATCAGTGAACTCGAGGTACAAACGGATACGCAGTATTTT
.	TRBV7-8	TRBJ2-3	CASSGQGGGGTQYF	TGTGCCAGCAGTGGACAAGGGGGTGGAGGTACGCAGTATTTT
.	TRBV5-6	TRBJ2-7	CASREGGLLSYEQYF	TGTGCCAGCAGGGAGGGGGGGCTGCTCTCCTACGAGCAGTACTTC
.	TRBV6-5	TRBJ1-6	CATGGTWNSPLHF	TGTGCCACCGGAGGTACGTGGAATTCACCCCTCCACTTT
TRBD2	TRBV7-2	TRBJ2-3	CASSLDSGGVTDTQYF	TGTGCCAGCAGCTTAGACAGCGGGGGAGTCACAGATACGCAGTATTTT